These T cell receptor beta chains were read from a single sample in a study of blood T cell repertoires in COVID-19. Profiling relied on immunoSEQ multiplex PCR, and the TCRdb table lists in-frame clones only, not all of them. The sample has some 250,000 clones; approximately 86% are singletons. Material: peripheral blood. Receptors originate from a woman in her seventies with active or convalescent COVID-19. The CDR3 runs from the conserved cysteine through the conserved F or W. D genes are given only for firm matches. Not every row has a clone size; where given, it reads once, few, many or a size class.

abundance: NA; v_gene: TRBV7-2; d_gene: TRBD2; j_gene: TRBJ2-3; len: 16; CDR3aa: CASSLGSGMSTDTQYF; CDR3nt: TGTGCCAGCAGCCTGGGGAGCGGGATGAGCACAGATACGCAGTATTTT
abundance: NA; v_gene: TRBV5-8; d_gene: TRBD1; j_gene: TRBJ1-1; len: 16; CDR3aa: CASSFGAGGMNTEAFF; CDR3nt: TGTGCCAGCAGCTTCGGGGCAGGGGGGATGAACACTGAAGCTTTCTTT
abundance: NA; v_gene: TRBV19; d_gene: NA; j_gene: TRBJ1-5; len: 13; CDR3aa: CATDRGFNQPQHF; CDR3nt: TGTGCCACTGATCGGGGTTTCAATCAGCCCCAGCATTTT
abundance: NA; v_gene: TRBV29-1; d_gene: TRBD1; j_gene: TRBJ1-1; len: 10; CDR3aa: CSGDRGEAFF; CDR3nt: TGCAGCGGTGACAGGGGAGAAGCTTTCTTT
abundance: NA; v_gene: TRBV6-5; d_gene: NA; j_gene: TRBJ1-6; len: 13; CDR3aa: CATLFGASSPLHF; CDR3nt: TGTGCCACCCTCTTTGGGGCAAGTTCACCCCTCCACTTT
abundance: NA; v_gene: TRBV11-3; d_gene: TRBD1; j_gene: TRBJ2-7; len: 14; CDR3aa: CASSLSDRVDEQYF; CDR3nt: TGTGCCAGCAGCCTAAGCGACAGGGTGGACGAGCAGTACTTC
abundance: NA; v_gene: TRBV4-1; d_gene: TRBD2; j_gene: TRBJ2-7; len: 14; CDR3aa: CASSQPGTSYEQYF; CDR3nt: TGCGCCAGCAGCCAGCCCGGGACTAGCTACGAGCAGTACTTC
abundance: NA; v_gene: TRBV25-1; d_gene: NA; j_gene: TRBJ2-7; len: 12; CDR3aa: CASSEWQGKAYF; CDR3nt: TGTGCCAGCAGTGAATGGCAGGGTAAAGCATACTTC
abundance: NA; v_gene: TRBV4-1; d_gene: TRBD1; j_gene: TRBJ1-3; len: 15; CDR3aa: CASSQGDRESNTIYF; CDR3nt: TGCGCCAGCAGCCAGGGGGACAGGGAGAGCAACACCATATATTTT
abundance: NA; v_gene: TRBV5-6; d_gene: NA; j_gene: TRBJ1-3; len: 15; CDR3aa: CASSPDALGGNTIYF; CDR3nt: TGTGCCAGCAGCCCTGATGCGCTCGGTGGAAACACCATATATTTT
abundance: NA; v_gene: TRBV6-5; d_gene: NA; j_gene: TRBJ1-4; len: 15; CDR3aa: CASSPRVATNEKLFF; CDR3nt: TGTGCCAGCAGTCCCCGAGTTGCAACTAATGAAAAACTGTTTTTT
abundance: few; v_gene: TRBV5-8; d_gene: NA; j_gene: TRBJ1-5; len: 19; CDR3aa: CASSLSFGGPGYSNQPQHF; CDR3nt: TGTGCCAGCAGCCTAAGTTTCGGGGGGCCTGGGTATAGCAATCAGCCCCAGCATTTT
abundance: NA; v_gene: TRBV7-2; d_gene: TRBD1; j_gene: TRBJ2-3; len: 15; CDR3aa: CASSRDRGRTDTQYF; CDR3nt: TGTGCCAGCAGCCGGGACAGGGGGCGGACAGATACGCAGTATTTT
abundance: once; v_gene: TRBV11-3; d_gene: NA; j_gene: TRBJ2-7; len: 14; CDR3aa: CASSLEGGIHEQYF; CDR3nt: TGTGCCAGCAGCTTAGAGGGCGGGATCCACGAGCAGTACTTC
abundance: NA; v_gene: TRBV5-6; d_gene: TRBD2; j_gene: TRBJ2-1; len: 18; CDR3aa: CASSLEVAGGRSYNEQFF; CDR3nt: TGTGCCAGCAGCTTGGAGGTAGCGGGGGGGAGGTCCTACAATGAGCAGTTCTTC
abundance: NA; v_gene: TRBV10-3; d_gene: NA; j_gene: TRBJ2-6; len: 15; CDR3aa: CAISGRGTGANVLTF; CDR3nt: TGTGCCATCAGTGGGCGGGGTACGGGGGCCAACGTCCTGACTTTC
abundance: NA; v_gene: TRBV6-1; d_gene: NA; j_gene: TRBJ1-1; len: 12; CDR3aa: CASSEVGSEAFF; CDR3nt: TGTGCCAGCAGTGAAGTGGGGAGTGAAGCTTTCTTT
abundance: NA; v_gene: TRBV29-1; d_gene: TRBD2; j_gene: TRBJ2-3; len: 14; CDR3aa: CSVVGGGRFGTQYF; CDR3nt: TGCAGCGTTGTTGGCGGGGGGCGCTTTGGGACGCAGTATTTT
abundance: NA; v_gene: TRBV18; d_gene: TRBD1; j_gene: TRBJ1-2; len: 14; CDR3aa: CASSHSQGEYGYTF; CDR3nt: TGTGCCAGCTCGCACTCACAGGGGGAGTATGGCTACACCTTC
abundance: NA; v_gene: TRBV5-1; d_gene: TRBD1; j_gene: TRBJ1-2; len: 15; CDR3aa: CASSLGDRGPGGYTF; CDR3nt: TGCGCCAGCAGCTTGGGGGACAGGGGGCCGGGTGGCTACACCTTC
abundance: NA; v_gene: TRBV7-8; d_gene: NA; j_gene: TRBJ1-3; len: 16; CDR3aa: CASSPTGFHSGNTIYF; CDR3nt: TGTGCCAGCAGCCCAACGGGGTTTCACTCTGGAAACACCATATATTTT
abundance: NA; v_gene: TRBV29-1; d_gene: TRBD1; j_gene: TRBJ1-2; len: 16; CDR3aa: CSAGRDRGQGGVGYTF; CDR3nt: TGCAGCGCCGGCCGGGACAGGGGGCAAGGAGGAGTTGGCTACACCTTC
abundance: NA; v_gene: TRBV19; d_gene: NA; j_gene: TRBJ1-2; len: 15; CDR3aa: CASSIDRRGLYGYTF; CDR3nt: TGTGCCAGTAGTATAGATCGTAGGGGCCTATATGGCTACACCTTC
abundance: NA; v_gene: TRBV5-1; d_gene: NA; j_gene: TRBJ2-1; len: 14; CDR3aa: CASRQGQSYNEQFF; CDR3nt: TGCGCCAGCCGCCAAGGACAGTCCTACAATGAGCAGTTCTTC
abundance: few; v_gene: TRBV29-1; d_gene: TRBD1; j_gene: TRBJ1-1; len: 12; CDR3aa: CSVDRGGTEAFF; CDR3nt: TGCAGCGTCGACAGGGGTGGCACTGAAGCTTTCTTT
abundance: NA; v_gene: TRBV7-3; d_gene: NA; j_gene: TRBJ1-2; len: 15; CDR3aa: CASSLNREALWGYTF; CDR3nt: TGTGCCAGCAGCTTAAACCGGGAGGCCTTATGGGGCTACACCTTC
abundance: NA; v_gene: TRBV11-1; d_gene: NA; j_gene: TRBJ1-1; len: 13; CDR3aa: CASSLSQNTEAFF; CDR3nt: TGTGCCAGCAGCTTAAGCCAGAACACTGAAGCTTTCTTT
abundance: NA; v_gene: TRBV23-1; d_gene: NA; j_gene: TRBJ1-6; len: 11; CDR3aa: CAGDLNSPLHF; CDR3nt: TGCGCCGGAGACTTGAATTCACCCCTCCACTTT
abundance: NA; v_gene: TRBV4-3; d_gene: TRBD1; j_gene: TRBJ2-1; len: 18; CDR3aa: CASSQVGQGVSSYNEQFF; CDR3nt: TGCGCCAGCAGCCAAGTGGGACAGGGGGTTTCTAGTTACAATGAGCAGTTCTTC
abundance: NA; v_gene: TRBV7-2; d_gene: NA; j_gene: TRBJ2-1; len: 12; CDR3aa: CASSYRGGRVFF; CDR3nt: TGTGCCAGCAGCTACAGGGGGGGCAGAGTGTTCTTC
abundance: NA; v_gene: TRBV7-2; d_gene: NA; j_gene: TRBJ1-2; len: 15; CDR3aa: CASSPSPGDYYGYTF; CDR3nt: TGTGCCAGCAGCCCATCACCCGGGGACTACTATGGCTACACCTTC
abundance: NA; v_gene: TRBV2; d_gene: NA; j_gene: TRBJ2-1; len: 13; CDR3aa: CASGGATYNEQFF; CDR3nt: TGTGCCAGCGGGGGGGCCACCTACAATGAGCAGTTCTTC
abundance: NA; v_gene: TRBV29-1; d_gene: TRBD1; j_gene: TRBJ2-5; len: 14; CDR3aa: CSVTGTGTTRTQYF; CDR3nt: TGCAGCGTCACCGGGACAGGGACGACCAGGACCCAGTACTTC
abundance: NA; v_gene: TRBV5-4; d_gene: TRBD1; j_gene: TRBJ1-4; len: 16; CDR3aa: CASSLGTGPTNEKLFF; CDR3nt: TGTGCCAGCAGCCTAGGGACAGGTCCAACTAATGAAAAACTGTTTTTT
abundance: NA; v_gene: TRBV5-1; d_gene: NA; j_gene: TRBJ1-3; len: 14; CDR3aa: CASSLAGAGNTIYF; CDR3nt: TGCGCCAGCAGCTTGGCAGGGGCTGGAAACACCATATATTTT
abundance: NA; v_gene: TRBV24-1; d_gene: TRBD1; j_gene: TRBJ2-3; len: 15; CDR3aa: CATSERTGAADTQYF; CDR3nt: TGTGCCACCAGTGAGCGGACAGGGGCGGCAGATACGCAGTATTTT
abundance: NA; v_gene: TRBV4-1; d_gene: TRBD2; j_gene: TRBJ2-2; len: 18; CDR3aa: CASSAASGGSANTGELFF; CDR3nt: TGCGCCAGCAGCGCGGCTAGCGGGGGCTCCGCGAACACCGGGGAGCTGTTTTTT
abundance: NA; v_gene: TRBV7-2; d_gene: NA; j_gene: TRBJ2-1; len: 13; CDR3aa: CASSLGRATEQFF; CDR3nt: TGTGCCAGCAGCTTAGGGCGGGCGACTGAGCAGTTCTTC
abundance: NA; v_gene: TRBV19; d_gene: NA; j_gene: TRBJ2-1; len: 13; CDR3aa: CASSGGLYNEQFF; CDR3nt: TGTGCCAGTAGTGGCGGGCTTTACAATGAGCAGTTCTTC
abundance: NA; v_gene: TRBV9; d_gene: NA; j_gene: TRBJ1-2; len: 15; CDR3aa: CASSVATGSSYGYTF; CDR3nt: TGTGCCAGCAGCGTAGCAACAGGGAGTTCCTATGGCTACACCTTC
abundance: NA; v_gene: TRBV5-1; d_gene: TRBD2; j_gene: TRBJ2-5; len: 15; CDR3aa: CASSLAGGFQETQYF; CDR3nt: TGCGCCAGCAGCTTAGCGGGGGGGTTCCAAGAGACCCAGTACTTC
abundance: NA; v_gene: TRBV19; d_gene: NA; j_gene: TRBJ1-2; len: 13; CDR3aa: CASRSTENYGYTF; CDR3nt: TGTGCCAGTAGAAGTACCGAGAACTATGGCTACACCTTC
abundance: NA; v_gene: TRBV6-5; d_gene: TRBD1; j_gene: TRBJ2-5; len: 13; CDR3aa: CASSTDRAETQYF; CDR3nt: TGTGCCAGCAGTACCGACAGGGCGGAGACCCAGTACTTC
abundance: NA; v_gene: TRBV2; d_gene: NA; j_gene: TRBJ2-5; len: 14; CDR3aa: CASSGSRAQETQYF; CDR3nt: TGTGCCAGCAGTGGATCCAGGGCACAAGAGACCCAGTACTTC
abundance: NA; v_gene: TRBV5-1; d_gene: NA; j_gene: TRBJ1-3; len: 17; CDR3aa: CASSLTYSGSSGNTIYF; CDR3nt: TGCGCCAGCAGCTTGACCTACAGCGGAAGCTCTGGAAACACCATATATTTT
abundance: NA; v_gene: TRBV27; d_gene: TRBD1; j_gene: TRBJ1-1; len: 14; CDR3aa: CASSPRGQNTEAFF; CDR3nt: TGTGCCAGCAGTCCCAGGGGGCAGAACACTGAAGCTTTCTTT
abundance: NA; v_gene: TRBV7-8; d_gene: NA; j_gene: TRBJ1-1; len: 16; CDR3aa: CASSLGFGVGDTEAFF; CDR3nt: TGTGCCAGCAGCTTAGGATTTGGGGTAGGGGACACTGAAGCTTTCTTT
abundance: NA; v_gene: TRBV27; d_gene: TRBD1; j_gene: TRBJ2-1; len: 15; CDR3aa: CASSLSSGQGNEQFF; CDR3nt: TGTGCCAGCAGTTTATCGAGCGGACAGGGGAATGAGCAGTTCTTC
abundance: NA; v_gene: TRBV5-1; d_gene: TRBD1; j_gene: TRBJ1-6; len: 16; CDR3aa: CASSFAPGQGHSPLHF; CDR3nt: TGCGCCAGCAGCTTTGCCCCGGGACAGGGGCATTCACCCCTCCACTTT
abundance: NA; v_gene: TRBV5-8; d_gene: TRBD1; j_gene: TRBJ1-6; len: 20; CDR3aa: CASSWTTGRPDRSYNSPLHF; CDR3nt: TGTGCCAGCAGCTGGACGACAGGGAGGCCGGATAGGTCCTATAATTCACCCCTCCACTTT
abundance: NA; v_gene: TRBV6-2/TRBV6-3; d_gene: NA; j_gene: TRBJ1-6; len: 15; CDR3aa: CASSYSRAGSSPLHF; CDR3nt: TGTGCCAGCAGTTACTCGAGGGCAGGCAGCTCACCCCTCCACTTT
abundance: NA; v_gene: TRBV4-1; d_gene: TRBD1; j_gene: TRBJ2-5; len: 17; CDR3aa: CASSQTPIGTGEETQYF; CDR3nt: TGCGCCAGCAGCCAAACCCCTATTGGAACAGGGGAAGAGACCCAGTACTTC
abundance: NA; v_gene: TRBV27; d_gene: NA; j_gene: TRBJ2-2; len: 12; CDR3aa: CASSLNTGELFF; CDR3nt: TGTGCCAGCAGTCTCAACACCGGGGAGCTGTTTTTT